This T cell receptor beta chain was sequenced for a study of blood T cell repertoires in COVID-19. Study details: Samples came from the United States, Italy and Spain, spanning acute and convalescent COVID-19. Sources were T cells, B-cell-depleted T cells, or PBMCs; the material itself was cDNA or gDNA.

Germline-derived CDR1 and CDR2 are SQVTM and ANQGSEA. The ends lost 3 bases at V and 0 bases at J; junction bases unmatched: 6. This CDR3 has 15 residues. The count of this clone is one. Original handling: Reference gene primer amplification in the assay estimated nucleated cell counts. Sequencing was performed with immunoSEQ multiplex PCR; in TCRdb, only in-frame clones are kept and a portion is missing. That table supplies the V and J calls and clone size; D and trimming were determined from the DNA. The repertoire consists of over 75,000 clones, with approximately 91% occurring once and the leading ten covering about 1.7%.

The sequenced sample was peripheral blood. The V call is TRBV29-1, the J call TRBJ1-2, with 8 bases lining up with TRBD1. The sequence was obtained from a man in his 60s with acute or convalescent COVID-19. The CDR3, as DNA: TGCAGCGTTGACCGAAGACAGGGGACTAACTATGGCTACACCTTC. Translated: CSVDRRQGTNYGYTF.